This record covers a single TCR beta chain. Germline-derived CDR1 and CDR2 are SGHNT and YYREEE (reference sequence). The V gene lost 0 bases and the J gene lost 4 bases, with 11 bases spanning the gap. CDR3 length: 14 amino acids. This sample is part of a study of shared clonotypes between healthy human individuals. Some clones are missing from TCRdb's copy, which holds only in-frame ones; the method was immunoSEQ multiplex PCR. Here the sample spans about 1 million clones, roughly 75% being singletons. Sequencing was carried out using memory CD4+ T cells sorted from blood. Subset here: CD45RA-negative fraction. This chain joins TRBV5-4 and TRBJ2-7; possible D gene TRBD2, 5 bases. The TCR sequence derives from a man between 18 and 35 years old in good health. CDR3 sequence: CASSLAQRPYEQYF. CDR3 nucleotides: TGTGCCAGCAGCTTGGCCCAGCGGCCGTACGAGCAGTACTTC.